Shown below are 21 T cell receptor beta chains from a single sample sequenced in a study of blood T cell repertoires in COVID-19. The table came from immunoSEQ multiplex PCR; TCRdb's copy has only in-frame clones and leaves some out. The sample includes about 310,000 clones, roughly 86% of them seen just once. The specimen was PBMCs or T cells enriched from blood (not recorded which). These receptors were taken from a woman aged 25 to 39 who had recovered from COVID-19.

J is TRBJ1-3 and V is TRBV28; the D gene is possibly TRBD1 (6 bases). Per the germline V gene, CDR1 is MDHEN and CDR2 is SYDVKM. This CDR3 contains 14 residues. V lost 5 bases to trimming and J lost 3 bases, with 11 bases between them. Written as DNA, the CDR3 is TGTGCCAGCAGTGAAACAGGGATTGGAAACACCATATATTTT. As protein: CASSETGIGNTIYF.

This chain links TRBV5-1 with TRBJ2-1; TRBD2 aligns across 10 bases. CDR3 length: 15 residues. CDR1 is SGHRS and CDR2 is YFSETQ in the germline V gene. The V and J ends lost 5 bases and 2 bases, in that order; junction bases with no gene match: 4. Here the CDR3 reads CASRPGTSAYNEQFF. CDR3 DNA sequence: TGCGCCAGCAGACCCGGGACTAGCGCCTACAATGAGCAGTTCTTC.

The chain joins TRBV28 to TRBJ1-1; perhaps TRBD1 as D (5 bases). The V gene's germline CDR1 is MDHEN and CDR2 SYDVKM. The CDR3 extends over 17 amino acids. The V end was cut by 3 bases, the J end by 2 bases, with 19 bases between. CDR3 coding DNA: TGTGCCAGCAGTTTTCGAGGTTCCGGGACTGGAAACACTGAAGCTTTCTTT. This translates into CASSFRGSGTGNTEAFF.

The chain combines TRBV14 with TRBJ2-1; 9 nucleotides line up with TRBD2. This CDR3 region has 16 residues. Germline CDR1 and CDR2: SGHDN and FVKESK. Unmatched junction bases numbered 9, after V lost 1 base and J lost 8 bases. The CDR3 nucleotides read TGTGCCAGCAGCCAAGCGTCGGGACTAGCTTTCGATGAGCAGTTCTTC. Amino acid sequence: CASSQASGLAFDEQFF. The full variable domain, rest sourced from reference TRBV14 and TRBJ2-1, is EAGVTQFPSHSVIEKGQTVTLRCDPISGHDNLYWYRRVMGKEIKFLLHFVKESKQDESGMPNNRFLAERTGGTYSTLKVQPAELEDSGVYFCASSQASGLAFDEQFFGPGTRLTVL.

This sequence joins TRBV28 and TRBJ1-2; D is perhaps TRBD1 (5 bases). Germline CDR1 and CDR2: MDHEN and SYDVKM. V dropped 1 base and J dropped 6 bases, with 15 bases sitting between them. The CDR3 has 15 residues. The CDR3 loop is CASSLFQGHLDGYTF. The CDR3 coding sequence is TGTGCCAGCAGTTTATTTCAGGGTCACCTGGATGGCTACACCTTC.

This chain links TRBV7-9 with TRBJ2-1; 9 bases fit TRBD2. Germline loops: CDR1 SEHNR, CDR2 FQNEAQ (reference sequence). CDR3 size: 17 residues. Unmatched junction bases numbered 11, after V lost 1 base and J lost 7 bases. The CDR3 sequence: CASSLDLTDSGRNEQFF. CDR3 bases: TGTGCCAGCAGCTTAGATTTAACGGATAGCGGGAGAAATGAGCAGTTCTTC.

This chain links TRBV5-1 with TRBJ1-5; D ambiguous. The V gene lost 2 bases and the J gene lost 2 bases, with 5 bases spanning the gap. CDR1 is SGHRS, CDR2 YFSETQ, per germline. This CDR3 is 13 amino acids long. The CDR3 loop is CASSFLGNQPQHF. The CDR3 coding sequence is TGCGCCAGCAGCTTTTTAGGCAATCAGCCCCAGCATTTT.

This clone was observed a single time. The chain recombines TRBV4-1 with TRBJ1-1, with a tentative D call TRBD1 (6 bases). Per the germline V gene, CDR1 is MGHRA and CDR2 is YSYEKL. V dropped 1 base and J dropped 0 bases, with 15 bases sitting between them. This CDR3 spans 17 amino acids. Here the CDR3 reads CASSQVERDILNTEAFF. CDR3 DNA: TGCGCCAGCAGCCAAGTGGAACGGGACATACTGAACACTGAAGCTTTCTTT.

CDR3 DNA sequence: TGTGCCAGCTCACCACAAGAGGTTAGCAATCAGCCCCAGCATTTT. Translation gives CASSPQEVSNQPQHF. V usage is TRBV18 and J usage is TRBJ1-5; D is unresolved. The germline CDR1 and CDR2 sequences are KGHSH and LQKENI. The germline V and J ends were trimmed by 1 base and 0 bases, with 7 bases remaining between them. The CDR3 contains 15 residues.

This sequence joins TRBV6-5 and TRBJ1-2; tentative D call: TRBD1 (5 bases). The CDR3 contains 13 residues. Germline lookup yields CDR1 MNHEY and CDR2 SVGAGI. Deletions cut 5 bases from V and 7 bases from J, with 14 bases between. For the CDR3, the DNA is TGTGCCAGCAGTCCATCAGGGCTCACTGGCTACACCTTC. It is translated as CASSPSGLTGYTF.

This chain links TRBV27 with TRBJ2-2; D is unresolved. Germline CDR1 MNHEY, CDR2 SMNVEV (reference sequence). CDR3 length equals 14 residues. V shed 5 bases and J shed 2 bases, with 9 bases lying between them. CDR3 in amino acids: CASSHSSNTGELFF. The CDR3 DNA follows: TGTGCCAGCAGTCATAGCAGTAACACCGGGGAGCTGTTTTTT.

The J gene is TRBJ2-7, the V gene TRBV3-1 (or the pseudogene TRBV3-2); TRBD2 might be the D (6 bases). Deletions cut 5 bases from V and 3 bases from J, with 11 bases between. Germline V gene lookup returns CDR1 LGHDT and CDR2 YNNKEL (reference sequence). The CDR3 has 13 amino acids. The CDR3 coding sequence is TGTGCCAGCAGCTATAGCGGTGACTACGAGCAGTACTTC. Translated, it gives CASSYSGDYEQYF.

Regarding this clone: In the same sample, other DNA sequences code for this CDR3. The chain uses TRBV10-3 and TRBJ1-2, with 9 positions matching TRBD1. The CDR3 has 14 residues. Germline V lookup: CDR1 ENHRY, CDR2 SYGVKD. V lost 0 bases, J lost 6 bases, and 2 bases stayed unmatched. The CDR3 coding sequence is TGTGCCATCAGTGAGTCCACAGGGGGCGATGGCTACACCTTC. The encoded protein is CAISESTGGDGYTF.

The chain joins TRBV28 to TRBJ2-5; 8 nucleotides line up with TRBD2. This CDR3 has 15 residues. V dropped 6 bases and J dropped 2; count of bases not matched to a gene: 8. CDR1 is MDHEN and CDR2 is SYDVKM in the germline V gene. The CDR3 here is CASRSPSGRQETQYF. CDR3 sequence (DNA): TGTGCCAGCAGGTCGCCTAGCGGGCGTCAAGAGACCCAGTACTTC.

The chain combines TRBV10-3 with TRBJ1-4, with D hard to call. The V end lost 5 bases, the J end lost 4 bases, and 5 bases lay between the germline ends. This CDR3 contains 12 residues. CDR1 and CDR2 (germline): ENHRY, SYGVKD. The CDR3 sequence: CAISSLNEKLFF. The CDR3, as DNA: TGTGCCATCAGTTCCCTTAATGAAAAACTGTTTTTT.

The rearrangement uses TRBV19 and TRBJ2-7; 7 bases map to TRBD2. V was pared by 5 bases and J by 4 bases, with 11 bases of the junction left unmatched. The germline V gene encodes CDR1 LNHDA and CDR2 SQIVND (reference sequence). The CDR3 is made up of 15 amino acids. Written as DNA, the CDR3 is TGTGCCAGTAGTCCTCATTTAGCGGGTGGGTACGAGCAGTACTTC. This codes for CASSPHLAGGYEQYF.

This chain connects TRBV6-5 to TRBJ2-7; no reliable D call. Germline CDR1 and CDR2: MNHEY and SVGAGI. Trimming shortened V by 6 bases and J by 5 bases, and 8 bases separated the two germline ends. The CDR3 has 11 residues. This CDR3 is CASSHSNEQYF. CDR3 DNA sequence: TGTGCCAGCAGCCACAGCAACGAGCAGTACTTC.

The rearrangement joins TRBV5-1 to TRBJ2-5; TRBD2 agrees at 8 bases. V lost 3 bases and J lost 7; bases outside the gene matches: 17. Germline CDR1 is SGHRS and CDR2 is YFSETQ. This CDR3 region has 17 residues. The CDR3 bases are TGCGCCAGCAGCTCTTCTCGGACTAGCCCGGACCCTGGGACCCAGTACTTC. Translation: CASSSSRTSPDPGTQYF.

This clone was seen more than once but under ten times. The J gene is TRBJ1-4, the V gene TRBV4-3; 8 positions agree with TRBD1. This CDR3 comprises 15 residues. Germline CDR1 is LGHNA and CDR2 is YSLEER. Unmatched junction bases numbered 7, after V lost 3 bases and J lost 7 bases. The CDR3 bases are TGCGCCAGCAGCCAGGGGGACAGGTCGGCTGAAAAACTGTTTTTT. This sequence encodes CASSQGDRSAEKLFF.

The CDR3 DNA reads TGTGCCAGCAGTTCCAGGGTTCTCCAGCCCCAGCATTTT. Translating gives CASSSRVLQPQHF. The V call is TRBV28, the J call TRBJ1-5; tentative D call: TRBD1 (5 bases). The length of the CDR3 is 13 residues. Trimming left V 4 bases short and J 7 bases short, with 11 bases between. CDR1 and CDR2 from the germline V gene are MDHEN and SYDVKM.

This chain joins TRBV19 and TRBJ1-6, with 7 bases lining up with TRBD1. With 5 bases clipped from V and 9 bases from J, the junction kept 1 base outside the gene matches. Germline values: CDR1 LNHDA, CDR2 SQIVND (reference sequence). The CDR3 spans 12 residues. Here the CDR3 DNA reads TGTGCCAGTAGTTACAGGGGTTCACCCCTCCACTTT. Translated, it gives CASSYRGSPLHF. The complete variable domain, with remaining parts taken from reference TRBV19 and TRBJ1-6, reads DGGITQSPKYLFRKEGQNVTLSCEQNLNHDAMYWYRQDPGQGLRLIYYSQIVNDFQKGDIAEGYSVSREKKESFPLTVTSAQKNPTAFYLCASSYRGSPLHFGNGTRLTVT.